This note documents a single T cell receptor beta chain sequence. The specificity of this receptor is unknown. No qualities accompany the bases; no much larger clone lies one base away. The CDR3 regions of human TCRbeta chains were analyzed by immunosequencing. Processing in the source paper ran as follows. TCRs in the repertoires were compared against a reference library of SARS-CoV-2-specific TCRs that had been generated with the MIRA antigen-specificity platform. Breadth was defined as the fraction of unique TCRs that were SARS-CoV-2-associated. Depth was defined as the fraction of total T cells that were SARS-CoV-2-associated. Using the MIRA data, each spike-specific TCR was assigned both to the spike region to which the TCR was reactive and to a CD4 or CD8 class. Log10-transformed breadth and depth values were compared by one-way ANOVA with Sidak's multiple comparisons tests. TCRdb's version of the immuneACCESS table is confined to in-frame rearrangements and falls short of the full clone set. An unresolved V gene accounts for under half of the shortfall where checked; the remainder is of unknown origin. V and J calls and clone size are those listed in that table; D and trimming were worked out from the DNA. Across this sample there are over 50,000 clones, with more than 80% seen only once. Jointly, the top ten make up about 14% of the sample.

According to the study, the label for this sample's time point signals: about 28 days (+/-7) after the second vaccine dose. AZD1222 recipients with second doses at about 4 weeks or about 12 weeks were pooled, because spike-specific TCR depth and breadth did not differ between schedules. Samples from vaccinated people were obtained from the UK trials COV001 and COV002, which included a single-blind randomized controlled phase 2/3 trial of AZD1222 (ChAdOx1 nCoV-19) in healthy adults. For TCRbeta chain sequencing, PBMC samples from trial participants were taken at day 0 and at day 28 after the second dose. The data originate from a study of T cell responses to AZD1222 COVID-19 vaccine (dated by TCRdb to the early 2020s). About the investigation overall: A total of under 250 trial participants underwent TCR sequencing, of whom 207 had received two doses of AZD1222 and 26 had received two doses of the MenACWY control vaccine. Trial participants were enrolled into age subgroups of 18-55, 56-69 and 70-plus years, which contained roughly 140, 27 and 60 TCR-sequenced participants, respectively. Study-wide findings and limitations: After two AZD1222 doses, both the breadth and the depth of spike-specific TCRs were significantly higher than at day 0 and than in MenACWY recipients. Nearly half of unique spike-specific TCRs reportedly recognized epitopes outside regions mutated in the B.1.351 and B.1.1.7 variants. Because no day 14 peak-response samples were available, the repertoires could be characterized only after the peak T cell response. The vaccine-associated CD4 TCRs covered the entire spike protein, and the dominant responses fell in regions 160-218 and 743-854. Most participants were white British and females outnumbered males, and the authors suggested that clonal diversity may have been underestimated. In the small 56-69-year group, the increase in depth fell short of significance, most likely because of low power. Conclusions about previously exposed vaccinees are limited, since just six AZD1222 recipients were seropositive for SARS-CoV-2 at baseline.

CDR1 and CDR2 (SGHNT, YENEEA) derive from the germline V gene. V loses 5 bases, J loses 2 bases, and the germline ends lie 12 bases apart. The CDR3 covers 14 residues, taking in both the cysteine and the phenylalanine. The kept DNA is CDR3 alone, 42 bases in frame from the first base. This TCR came from an adult who received the AZD1222 COVID-19 vaccine. Rearrangement joined TRBV11-3 to TRBJ2-5; TRBD2 is a possible D gene, resting on 6 matching bases. Sequences were derived from peripheral blood, sampled 28 days after the second AZD1222 dose. The CDR3: CASSPPRGQETQYF. The DNA is as follows: TGTGCCAGCAGCCCCCCCCGGGGGCAAGAGACCCAGTACTTC.